Presented here are 5 T cell receptor beta chains from one specimen sequenced in a study of Ad26.COV2.S vaccination and SARS-CoV-2 variants. As for treatment: some 20 received Ad26.COV2.S at low or high dose, single or two shots; 5 received placebo; per-sample allocation not given. Samples analyzed were those drawn on day 63 after the first vaccine or placebo injection. Some clones are missing from TCRdb's copy, which holds only in-frame ones; the method was immunoSEQ multiplex PCR. The table has some 300,000 clones, over 80% seen once; the top ten hold 2.1%. This specimen consisted of peripheral blood, obtained in a trial of Ad26.COV2.S vaccine versus placebo. The receptors here all came from a person between 18 and 65 years old who received the Ad26.COV2.S COVID-19 vaccine or a placebo.

This chain joins TRBV7-2 and TRBJ2-5; D is ambiguous. With 2 bases removed from V and 8 bases from J, the gap between germline ends came to 9 bases. The CDR3 consists of 12 residues. CDR1 and CDR2 (germline): SGHTA, FQGNSA. The CDR3 bases are TGTGCCAGCAGCTTAAGCACAAGTACCCAGTACTTC. This gives the protein CASSLSTSTQYF.

This clone has only one observation. Other nucleotide sequences from this sample produce the same CDR3. The chain recombines TRBV5-8 with TRBJ2-6, with a possible D match to TRBD2 (5 bases). From germline, CDR1 is SGHTS and CDR2 YDEGEE. CDR3 length: 15 residues. V was shortened by 2 bases and J by 3 bases, with 9 bases between the two germline ends. The CDR3 here is CASSLEGGGANVLTF. The CDR3 DNA is TGTGCCAGCAGCTTAGAGGGCGGTGGGGCCAACGTCCTGACTTTC. The full variable domain, completed using reference TRBV5-8 and TRBJ2-6, is EAGVTQSPTHLIKTRGQQATLRCSPISGHTSVYWYQQALGLGLQFLLWYDEGEERNRGNFPPRFSGRQFPNYSSELNVNALELEDSALYLCASSLEGGGANVLTFGAGSRLTVL.

This clone was recorded only once. As DNA, the CDR3 is TGTGCCAGCAGTGAAACCCGGGCAGGGAGGGACTATGGCTACACCTTC. This sequence encodes CASSETRAGRDYGYTF. This chain links TRBV6-1 with TRBJ1-2; D perhaps matches TRBD1 (5 bases). V lost 2 bases to trimming and J lost 3 bases, with 16 bases between them. The CDR3 runs 16 residues. Germline CDR1 is MNHNS and CDR2 is SASEGT.

This clone was recorded a few times. The rearrangement joins TRBV7-2 to TRBJ1-2, with 8 bases identical to TRBD1. The CDR3 sequence is 17 residues long. The germline V gene encodes CDR1 SGHTA and CDR2 FQGNSA. Losses at the gene ends were 6 bases for V and 5 bases for J; bases not matched to a gene: 17. In DNA form, the CDR3 reads TGTGCCAGCAGGCATTCAGCTACAGGGGGACCCACGTATGGCTACACCTTC. Translating it yields CASRHSATGGPTYGYTF.

The chain links TRBV19 to TRBJ2-1; D remains ambiguous. Trimming shortened V by 5 bases and J by 1 base, and 6 bases separated the two germline ends. Germline loops: CDR1 LNHDA, CDR2 SQIVND (reference sequence). The CDR3 length is 13 residues. CDR3 amino acids: CASSYSSYNEQFF. In nucleotides, the CDR3 is TGTGCCAGTAGTTACAGTTCCTACAATGAGCAGTTCTTC.